This T cell receptor beta chain was identified during a study of blood T cell repertoires in COVID-19. Enrolment of Seattle patients took place during active infection, and they were followed longitudinally. In the authors' methods: Amplification of reference gene primers provided the estimated nucleated cell counts. The table came from immunoSEQ multiplex PCR; TCRdb's copy has only in-frame clones and leaves some out. V, J and clone size were drawn from that table, and D and trimming were deduced from the DNA. The sample lists about 82,000 clones, 60% to 80% occurring once. V was shortened by 3 bases and J by 4 bases, with 6 bases between the two germline ends. This CDR3 is built from 12 residues. Germline CDR1 is LGHDT and CDR2 is YNNKEL (reference sequence).

This rearrangement joins TRBV3-1 (or the pseudogene TRBV3-2) to TRBJ2-5; D unclear. Specimen: peripheral blood. This TCR was sampled from a man aged 55 to 70 with COVID-19, enrolled during active disease. The CDR3 reads CASSQTLETQYF. DNA for the CDR3: TGTGCCAGCAGCCAGACTTTAGAGACCCAGTACTTC.